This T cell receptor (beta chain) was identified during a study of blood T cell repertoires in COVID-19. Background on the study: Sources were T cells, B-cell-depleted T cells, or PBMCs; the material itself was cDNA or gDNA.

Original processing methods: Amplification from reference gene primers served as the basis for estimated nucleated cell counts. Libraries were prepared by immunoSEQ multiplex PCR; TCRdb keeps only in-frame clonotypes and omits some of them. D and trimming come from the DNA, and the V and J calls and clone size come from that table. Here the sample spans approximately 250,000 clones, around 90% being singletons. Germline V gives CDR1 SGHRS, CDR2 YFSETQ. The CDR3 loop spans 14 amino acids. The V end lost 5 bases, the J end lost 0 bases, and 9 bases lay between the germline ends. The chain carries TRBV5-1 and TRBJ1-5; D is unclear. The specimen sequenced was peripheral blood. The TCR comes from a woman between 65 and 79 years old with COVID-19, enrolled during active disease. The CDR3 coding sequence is TGCGCCAGCAGGGGAGACACTAGCAATCAGCCCCAGCATTTT. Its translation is CASRGDTSNQPQHF.